Described below is a single T cell receptor beta chain sequence and its context. This entry belongs to a study of T cell changes during pregnancy in multiple sclerosis. The assay was immunoSEQ multiplex PCR, and TCRdb's table has in-frame clones only and misses some. The sample records about 58,000 clones, about 90% being singletons. Trimming removed 0 bases from V and 11 bases from J; junction bases left unmatched: 7. CDR1 is LGHNA, CDR2 YSLEER, per germline. This CDR3 has 14 amino acids. The sequences come from CD4+ T cells from peripheral blood mononuclear cells, collected after pregnancy. The receptor was derived from a female donor in good health, enrolled as a control in a pregnancy study. The chain employs TRBV4-3 and TRBJ1-1, with TRBD1 matching over 9 bases. This CDR3 reads CASSQDYADRGAFF. The CDR3 DNA follows: TGCGCCAGCAGCCAAGATTATGCCGACAGGGGGGCTTTCTTT.